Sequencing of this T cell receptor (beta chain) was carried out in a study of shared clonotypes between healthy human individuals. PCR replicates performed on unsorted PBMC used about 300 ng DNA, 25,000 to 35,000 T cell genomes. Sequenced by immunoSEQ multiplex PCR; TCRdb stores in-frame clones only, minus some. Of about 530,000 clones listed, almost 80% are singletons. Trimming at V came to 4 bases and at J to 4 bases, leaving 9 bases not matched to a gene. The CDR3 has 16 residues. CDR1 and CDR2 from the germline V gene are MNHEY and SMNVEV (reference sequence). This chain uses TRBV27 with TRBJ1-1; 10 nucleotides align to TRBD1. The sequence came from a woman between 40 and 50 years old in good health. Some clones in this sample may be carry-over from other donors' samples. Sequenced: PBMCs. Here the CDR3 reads CASSSDRGRGGTEAFF. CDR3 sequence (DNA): TGTGCCAGCAGTTCAGACAGGGGGCGCGGGGGCACTGAAGCTTTCTTT.